These 21 T cell receptor beta chains share one sample of origin, sequenced in a study of shared clonotypes between healthy human individuals. Profiling relied on immunoSEQ multiplex PCR, and the TCRdb table lists in-frame clones only, not all of them. The sample lists around 1.9 million clones, around 93% seen once, with 1.7% in the top ten. CD45RO negativity and positive selection for CCR7 defined naive CD8 cells, a population that excluded terminally differentiated effector memory CD45RA+ cells. What was sequenced was naive CD8+ T cells from PBMCs. These receptors all come from a man between 18 and 29 years old in good health. Some clones in this sample may be carry-over from other donors' samples.

The genes are TRBV6-5 and TRBJ2-7; 8 nucleotides line up with TRBD2. CDR1 is MNHEY, CDR2 SVGAGI, per germline. V shed 8 bases, J shed 7 bases, and the junction held 4 bases outside the gene matches. This CDR3 is built from 11 residues. CDR3 sequence: CASLAGGEQYF. The CDR3 nucleotides are TGTGCCAGCCTTGCGGGGGGTGAGCAGTACTTC.

As concerns this clone: In the same sample, other DNA sequences code for this CDR3. J is TRBJ2-7 and V is TRBV19; TRBD1 aligns across 7 bases. The CDR3 extends over 13 amino acids. Germline CDR1 reads LNHDA; CDR2 reads SQIVND (reference sequence). V lost 5 bases to trimming and J lost 3 bases; unmatched junction nucleotides: 4. CDR3 residues: CASSGGQSYEQYF. In DNA form, the CDR3 reads TGTGCCAGTAGTGGGGGACAGAGCTACGAGCAGTACTTC.

The chain combines TRBV27 with TRBJ2-1, with 7 bases fitting TRBD1. Germline V lookup: CDR1 MNHEY, CDR2 SMNVEV (reference sequence). The CDR3 length is 17 residues. The trim removed 5 bases at V and 4 bases at J, leaving 14 bases unmatched. The CDR3 coding sequence is TGTGCCAGCAGTGCCCCCTCGACAGGGCTACTATACAATGAGCAGTTCTTC. It encodes CASSAPSTGLLYNEQFF.

This clone appeared once. The chain couples TRBV19 to TRBJ1-5; the D is unclear. This CDR3 spans 17 amino acids. V was shortened by 7 bases and J by 1 base, with 20 bases between the two germline ends. Germline V gene lookup returns CDR1 LNHDA and CDR2 SQIVND (reference sequence). The CDR3: CASTPLSSVLSNQPQHF. The CDR3 nucleotides read TGTGCCAGTACCCCCTTGAGTTCGGTTCTAAGCAATCAGCCCCAGCATTTT.

The V gene is TRBV11-3, the J gene TRBJ1-1; the D gene is possibly TRBD1 (5 bases). Per germline, CDR1 SGHNT and CDR2 YENEEA. This CDR3 has 13 residues. Trimming took off 4 bases at V and 3 bases at J, with 9 bases between the two ends. The CDR3 reads CASSSRVHTEAFF. The CDR3 nucleotides read TGTGCCAGCAGCTCCAGGGTTCACACTGAAGCTTTCTTT.

The chain recombines TRBV19 with TRBJ2-1; D is tentatively TRBD1 or TRBD2 (5 bases each). V gave up 10 bases and J gave up 4 bases, with 11 bases separating them. Germline V lookup: CDR1 LNHDA, CDR2 SQIVND (reference sequence). The CDR3 has 12 amino acids. Written as DNA, the CDR3 is TGTGCCACCTGGGACGGGTACAATGAGCAGTTCTTC. Translating gives CATWDGYNEQFF.

The V call is TRBV7-9, the J call TRBJ2-3; perhaps TRBD1 as D (5 bases). Trimming removed 5 bases from V and 0 bases from J, with 24 bases in between. The germline V gene encodes CDR1 SEHNR and CDR2 FQNEAQ (reference sequence). The CDR3 is made up of 19 amino acids. The CDR3 spells CASSANFQGPLFSTDTQYF. In nucleotides, the CDR3 is TGTGCCAGCAGCGCAAACTTCCAGGGCCCCCTCTTTAGCACAGATACGCAGTATTTT.

The chain joins TRBV5-1 to TRBJ2-5, with a possible D match to TRBD1 (6 bases). This CDR3 is 14 amino acids long. The V and J ends lost 0 bases and 1 base respectively, with 7 bases between them. CDR1 and CDR2 from the germline V gene are SGHRS and YFSETQ. CDR3 amino acids: CASSLGTVQETQYF. The CDR3 nucleotides are TGCGCCAGCAGCTTGGGGACAGTCCAAGAGACCCAGTACTTC.

This sequence joins TRBV4-1 and TRBJ2-1; D is unresolved. The CDR3 is 16 residues long. Deletions cut 3 bases from V and 0 bases from J, with 12 bases between. Germline assignment: CDR1 MGHRA and CDR2 YSYEKL. CDR3 protein: CASSHPGASSYNEQFF. In DNA, the CDR3 is TGCGCCAGCAGCCACCCCGGAGCAAGCTCCTACAATGAGCAGTTCTTC.

CDR3 in DNA: TGTGCCAGCAGCTTATATGGAGGTTACAATGAGCAGTTCTTC. This encodes CASSLYGGYNEQFF. The chain uses TRBV7-3 and TRBJ2-1, with D possibly being TRBD2 (5 bases). Trimming cost V 2 bases and J 4 bases, with 9 bases left between them. Per germline, CDR1 SGHTA and CDR2 FQGTGA. The CDR3 totals 14 residues.

The CDR3 is CASSFVGNSYGYTF. The CDR3 DNA reads as TGTGCCAGCAGCTTTGTGGGAAACAGCTATGGCTACACCTTC. This chain uses TRBV7-9 with TRBJ1-2, with D uncertain. CDR1 is SEHNR and CDR2 is FQNEAQ in the germline V gene (reference sequence). V was trimmed by 3 bases and J by 4 bases, leaving 12 bases between them. CDR3 length: 14 amino acids.

This chain connects TRBV9 to TRBJ1-2; the D is unclear. Trimming stripped 7 bases from V and 7 bases from J, with 20 bases between. The CDR3 spans 14 residues. Per germline, CDR1 SGDLS and CDR2 YYNGEE. This chain's CDR3 is CASSPAGRTGGYTF. The CDR3 nucleotides read TGTGCCAGCTCGCCGGCAGGACGGACGGGTGGCTACACCTTC.

This clone was counted a single time. CDR3 residues: CASRGTLEKLFF. DNA for the CDR3: TGTGCCAGCAGAGGCACGCTTGAAAAACTGTTTTTT. V gene TRBV27 combines with J gene TRBJ1-4, with D unclear. The germline gives CDR1 MNHEY, CDR2 SMNVEV (reference sequence). The CDR3 is 12 residues long. Trimming pared 6 bases from V and 7 bases from J, leaving 9 bases between. The full variable domain, completed using reference TRBV27 and TRBJ1-4, is EAQVTQNPRYLITVTGKKLTVTCSQNMNHEYMSWYRQDPGLGLRQIYYSMNVEVTDKGDVPEGYKVSRKEKRNFPLILESPSPNQTSLYFCASRGTLEKLFFGSGTQLSVL.

This chain connects TRBV11-2 to TRBJ2-3; 10 bases agree with TRBD2. Per the germline V gene, CDR1 is SGHAT and CDR2 is FQNNGV. This CDR3 is built from 17 residues. The V and J ends lost 5 bases and 5 bases, in that order; junction bases with no gene match: 13. The CDR3 loop is CASSPGRTSGLEDTQYF. In DNA, the CDR3 is TGTGCCAGCAGCCCAGGGAGGACTAGCGGCCTGGAAGATACGCAGTATTTT.

With regard to this clone: The sample carries other DNA sequences with the same CDR3. The V gene is TRBV9, the J gene TRBJ1-3, with a possible D match to TRBD1 (5 bases). The CDR3 length is 14 residues. Germline V gives CDR1 SGDLS, CDR2 YYNGEE. V lost 1 base and J 0 bases, leaving 5 bases between the germline ends. In nucleotides, the CDR3 is TGTGCCAGCAGCGTACAGGGCTCTGGAAACACCATATATTTT. Its protein is CASSVQGSGNTIYF.

The chain links TRBV6-1 to TRBJ2-5; D remains unclear. Germline V gives CDR1 MNHNS, CDR2 SASEGT. This CDR3 is built from 15 residues. V gave up 6 bases and J gave up 3 bases, with 17 bases separating them. CDR3: CASRGPYGQKETQYF. CDR3 bases: TGTGCCAGCAGGGGTCCTTATGGGCAGAAAGAGACCCAGTACTTC.

The rearrangement joins TRBV6-1 to TRBJ2-2; D may be TRBD1 (5 bases). Germline CDR1 and CDR2: MNHNS and SASEGT. The length of the CDR3 is 12 residues. V dropped 5 bases and J dropped 5 bases, with 6 bases sitting between them. The CDR3 nucleotides read TGTGCCAGCAGTAGGGGAACCGGGGAGCTGTTTTTT. Protein sequence: CASSRGTGELFF.

There are a few counts of this clone. V usage is TRBV4-1 and J usage is TRBJ1-3; D gene unclear. Germline V CDR1 and CDR2: MGHRA, YSYEKL. The V end lost 1 base, the J end lost 7 bases, and 14 bases lay between the germline ends. CDR3 length: 15 residues. The CDR3: CASSQVRGGRNTIYF. CDR3 sequence (DNA): TGCGCCAGCAGCCAAGTTCGGGGAGGGCGGAACACCATATATTTT.

As for this clone: Additional DNA sequences in this sample encode the identical CDR3. The rearrangement joins TRBV30 to TRBJ1-1; the D is unclear. Germline V gene lookup returns CDR1 GTSNPN and CDR2 SVGIG (reference sequence). This CDR3 comprises 12 residues. Trimming pared 2 bases from V and 4 bases from J, leaving 8 bases between. The chain's CDR3 is CAWSPVGTEAFF. CDR3 nucleotide sequence: TGTGCCTGGAGTCCTGTGGGCACTGAAGCTTTCTTT.

The V and J genes are TRBV28 and TRBJ2-7; D might be TRBD1 (7 bases). The CDR3 is 17 residues long. The ends were cut back, 1 base at V and 1 base at J, with 17 bases in the middle. CDR1 is MDHEN, CDR2 SYDVKM, per germline. Here the CDR3 reads CASSLFPSQGGSYEQYF. Written as DNA, the CDR3 is TGTGCCAGCAGTTTATTTCCCTCCCAGGGGGGATCCTACGAGCAGTACTTC.

This chain links TRBV6-5 with TRBJ2-7; D gene unclear. CDR3 length: 13 amino acids. V was clipped by 7 bases and J by 0 bases, with 10 bases between them. The germline V gene has CDR1 MNHEY and CDR2 SVGAGI. As DNA, the CDR3 is TGTGCCAGCATGGGCTGGTCCTCCTACGAGCAGTACTTC. As protein: CASMGWSSYEQYF.